The sample holds many counts of the clone carrying this TCR beta chain. What it recognizes is unknown. The CDR3 covers 14 residues. The germline V gene encodes CDR1 SGHTA and CDR2 FQGTGA. V lost 1 base to trimming and J lost 4 bases, with 8 bases between them. Prepared libraries of TCR beta cDNA carried unique molecular identifiers. cDNA molecules numbering around 500,000 came from about 0.94 to 9.7 million T cells. TCRdb reprocessed the PCR reads with MiXCR, giving one entry per CDR3 protein. The sample has about 200,000 distinct CDR3 sequences; around 30% are singletons. The data were obtained in a study of post-analysis software for immune sequencing data. For the study at large: Some patients lacked subtype; others had relapsing-remitting, secondary progressive or progressive-relapsing disease. Study-wide results and limits: When patients were compared with controls, about 5 TRBV segments were more frequent, TRBV5-6, TRBV5-1 and TRBV20-1 among them.

The TCR originated in a girl under 18 with multiple sclerosis. What was sequenced was blood. The chain uses TRBV7-3 and TRBJ2-1; D call uncertain. This CDR3 is CASSLNEFYNEQFF. For the CDR3, the DNA is TGTGCCAGCAGCTTAAACGAATTTTACAATGAGCAGTTCTTC.